The 4 T cell receptor beta chains below all came from one sample that was sequenced in a study of blood T cell repertoires in COVID-19. Clones were sequenced by immunoSEQ multiplex PCR, and TCRdb holds only the in-frame ones, with some missing. This sample has some 110,000 clones, with 82% found just once. The sample taken for sequencing was peripheral blood. The origin of the receptors is a man between 65 and 85 years old with acute or convalescent COVID-19.

The V and J genes are TRBV6-5 and TRBJ1-6; TRBD1 agrees at 9 bases. Germline CDR1 reads MNHEY; CDR2 reads SVGAGI. The CDR3 contains 14 residues. V shed 4 bases, J shed 10 bases, and the junction held 5 bases outside the gene matches. This chain's CDR3 is CASSWDRAISPLHF. The CDR3 nucleotides read TGTGCCAGCAGTTGGGACAGGGCAATCTCACCCCTCCACTTT.

This sequence joins TRBV9 and TRBJ2-3; weak D call: TRBD2 (6 bases). CDR3 length: 15 residues. Between the trimmed V and J ends, which lost 0 bases and 2 bases, there was a span of 10 bases. The V gene's germline CDR1 is SGDLS and CDR2 YYNGEE. The DNA for the CDR3 is TGTGCCAGCAGCGTAGTCGGAGGGCACACAGATACGCAGTATTTT. Residues: CASSVVGGHTDTQYF.

This rearrangement joins TRBV28 to TRBJ2-7, with D tentatively TRBD1 (5 bases). The germline CDR1 and CDR2 sequences are MDHEN and SYDVKM. The CDR3 has 11 residues. V dropped 7 bases and J dropped 3 bases, with 7 bases sitting between them. Here the CDR3 DNA reads TGTGCCAGCACAGGGTTCTACGAGCAGTACTTC. Its protein product is CASTGFYEQYF.

The chain links TRBV19 to TRBJ2-1, with a possible D match to TRBD1 (6 bases). Per the germline V gene, CDR1 is LNHDA and CDR2 is SQIVND (reference sequence). CDR3 length equals 15 residues. With 3 bases removed from V and 2 bases from J, the gap between germline ends came to 11 bases. CDR3 in DNA: TGTGCCAGTAGTATGAGGGACAACACCTACAATGAGCAGTTCTTC. Its protein product is CASSMRDNTYNEQFF.